These 14 T cell receptor beta chains originate from one sample sequenced in a study of control samples from healthy donors and cancer patients. Sequenced by immunoSEQ multiplex PCR; TCRdb stores in-frame clones only, minus some. The sample consists of some 150,000 clones, about 93% of them appearing once. The sample was blood. These receptors all stem from a man in his fifties in good health.

This chain joins TRBV30 and TRBJ1-4, with D unresolved. Trimming removed 3 bases from V and 2 bases from J, with 16 bases in between. Germline CDR1 and CDR2: GTSNPN and SVGIG (reference sequence). The CDR3 contains 16 residues. CDR3 protein: CAWSPTRRTTNEKLFF. The CDR3 DNA follows: TGTGCCTGGAGCCCAACAAGGCGGACGACTAATGAAAAACTGTTTTTT.

The J gene is TRBJ1-1, the V gene TRBV2, with D possibly matching TRBD1 (5 bases). CDR1 and CDR2 (germline): SNHLY, FYNNEI. V was clipped by 6 bases and J by 0 bases, with 17 bases between them. The CDR3 is 16 residues long. The CDR3 DNA reads as TGTGCCAGCAGGGGTCCCGGGACCTTTCTGAACACTGAAGCTTTCTTT. Its protein product is CASRGPGTFLNTEAFF.

The rearrangement links TRBV30 to TRBJ1-5; 8 positions match TRBD1. This CDR3 has 14 amino acids. Germline-derived CDR1 and CDR2 are GTSNPN and SVGIG (reference sequence). V shed 0 bases, J shed 6 bases, and the junction held 4 bases outside the gene matches. The CDR3 DNA reads as TGTGCCTGGAGTGTCGACCAGGGGGCTCAGCCCCAGCATTTT. Protein sequence: CAWSVDQGAQPQHF. Full variable domain (rest looked up from reference TRBV30 and TRBJ1-5): SQTIHQWPATLVQPVGSPLSLECTVEGTSNPNLYWYRQAAGRGLQLLFYSVGIGQISSEVPQNLSASRPQDRQFILSSKKLLLSDSGFYLCAWSVDQGAQPQHFGDGTRLSIL.

The rearrangement joins TRBV12-3 or TRBV12-4 to TRBJ2-7; D is undetermined. Deletions cut 1 base from V and 8 bases from J, with 9 bases between. CDR3 length: 12 residues. CDR3 nucleotide sequence: TGTGCCAGCAGTTTAGGGACGCCGCAGCAGTACTTC. Translation: CASSLGTPQQYF.

The chain employs TRBV28 and TRBJ2-7; 7 nucleotides match TRBD2. The V gene end was trimmed by 3 bases and the J gene end by 5 bases; junction bases not matched to a gene: 10. Germline assignment: CDR1 MDHEN and CDR2 SYDVKM. This CDR3 comprises 15 residues. CDR3 DNA: TGTGCCAGCAGTTTTTGGCGAGGGAGGGCCAACGAGCAGTACTTC. Protein sequence: CASSFWRGRANEQYF.

This clone appeared a single time. The chain is built from TRBV7-9 and TRBJ2-5; D perhaps matches TRBD2 (6 bases). The V end was cut by 6 bases, the J end by 4 bases, with 27 bases between. The CDR3 contains 18 residues. Germline-derived CDR1 and CDR2 are SEHNR and FQNEAQ (reference sequence). The CDR3: CASRGLTAASRNIETQYF. The CDR3 nucleotides read TGTGCCAGCAGGGGACTGACAGCTGCTAGCCGTAATATAGAGACCCAGTACTTC.

The chain couples TRBV19 to TRBJ1-1, with D uncertain. Germline V gene lookup returns CDR1 LNHDA and CDR2 SQIVND (reference sequence). The V gene lost 7 bases and the J gene lost 0 bases, with 12 bases spanning the gap. This CDR3 region has 14 residues. The CDR3 coding sequence is TGTGCCAGTACCGTCACAACAATGAACACTGAAGCTTTCTTT. Its translation is CASTVTTMNTEAFF.

The chain carries TRBV5-1 and TRBJ2-1; TRBD2 agrees at 10 bases. The CDR3 runs 15 residues. Trimming took 4 bases from V and 6 from J; bases not matched to a gene: 7. Germline V gene lookup returns CDR1 SGHRS and CDR2 YFSETQ. The chain's CDR3 is CASSPDVAGGNEQFF. DNA for the CDR3: TGCGCCAGCAGCCCGGACGTAGCGGGGGGCAATGAGCAGTTCTTC. The whole variable domain, filled in from reference TRBV5-1 and TRBJ2-1, reads KAGVTQTPRYLIKTRGQQVTLSCSPISGHRSVSWYQQTPGQGLQFLFEYFSETQRNKGNFPGRFSGRQFSNSRSEMNVSTLELGDSALYLCASSPDVAGGNEQFFGPGTRLTVL.

The chain uses TRBV10-3 and TRBJ2-3; 9 bases are a match to TRBD1. CDR1 is ENHRY and CDR2 is SYGVKD in the germline V gene. The CDR3 length is 18 residues. J gave up 0 bases and V 2 bases, and 9 bases lay outside the gene matches. The CDR3 DNA reads TGTGCCATCAGTGAGGCCTCACCCGGGACAGGGAGCACAGATACGCAGTATTTT. It translates to CAISEASPGTGSTDTQYF.

The V and J genes are TRBV10-2 and TRBJ1-1; unclear D gene. Germline V gene data show CDR1 as WSHSY and CDR2 as SAAADI. Trimming cost V 3 bases and J 5 bases, with 7 bases left between them. This CDR3 has 12 residues. The chain's CDR3 is CASSDWRTEAFF. CDR3 in DNA: TGCGCCAGCAGTGATTGGAGAACTGAAGCTTTCTTT.

The J gene is TRBJ2-5, the V gene TRBV28, with 9 bases lining up with TRBD2. V gave up 3 bases and J gave up 4 bases; unmatched junction bases: 6. The CDR3 is made up of 15 amino acids. Per germline, CDR1 MDHEN and CDR2 SYDVKM. In nucleotides, the CDR3 is TGTGCCAGCAGTTTGTGGTCTAGCGGGATAGAGACCCAGTACTTC. It encodes CASSLWSSGIETQYF.

The chain uses TRBV6-5 and TRBJ1-4; possible D gene TRBD1, 5 bases. This CDR3 contains 13 residues. Germline loops: CDR1 MNHEY, CDR2 SVGAGI. The germline V and J ends were trimmed by 10 bases and 5 bases, with 14 bases remaining between them. CDR3 nucleotide sequence: TGTGCCACCCGGGACGGTCTAAATGAAAAACTGTTTTTT. It specifies CATRDGLNEKLFF.

V usage is TRBV6-1 and J usage is TRBJ2-2, with a possible D match to TRBD2 (6 bases). Trimming removed 1 base at V and 5 bases at J, with 8 bases between. CDR1 and CDR2 from the germline V gene are MNHNS and SASEGT. The CDR3 runs to 14 residues. This CDR3 is CASSEVEGTGELFF. The CDR3 DNA is TGTGCCAGCAGTGAAGTGGAGGGTACCGGGGAGCTGTTTTTT.

V usage is TRBV24-1 and J usage is TRBJ2-1; possibly TRBD1 for D (6 bases). The CDR3 covers 15 residues. V was pared by 9 bases and J by 5 bases, with 19 bases between. CDR1 and CDR2 from the germline V gene are KGHDR and SFDVKD. CDR3 in DNA: TGTGCCACCCAGGGGCTCAATACTCTCCACAATGAGCAGTTCTTC. It is translated as CATQGLNTLHNEQFF.